The rows below give T cell receptor beta chains drawn from one sample of a study of blood T cell repertoires in COVID-19. Clones were read by immunoSEQ multiplex PCR, and TCRdb kept only the in-frame ones, dropping some. The sample lists 200,000 to 250,000 clones; approximately 87% were seen once. The source material was peripheral blood. The receptors here all came from a woman aged 45 to 65 with acute or convalescent COVID-19. Each CDR3 is given with its conserved first and last residue. Fields, in order: clone size, J gene, V gene, D gene, CDR3 protein, CDR3 DNA. The D gene is left open where the match is weak. A row's size may be missing; if present it is once, few, many or a size class.

clone size: .
J gene: TRBJ2-1
V gene: TRBV6-2/TRBV6-3
D gene: .
CDR3 protein: CASSPAGREGYNEQFF
CDR3 DNA: TGTGCCAGCAGCCCGGCGGGGCGGGAAGGGTACAATGAGCAGTTCTTC

clone size: .
J gene: TRBJ1-5
V gene: TRBV30
D gene: .
CDR3 protein: CAWSSGGYQPQHF
CDR3 DNA: TGTGCCTGGAGTTCAGGAGGATATCAGCCCCAGCATTTT

clone size: .
J gene: TRBJ1-2
V gene: TRBV14
D gene: .
CDR3 protein: CASYDSFYGYTF
CDR3 DNA: TGTGCCAGCTATGACAGTTTCTATGGCTACACCTTC

clone size: .
J gene: TRBJ1-2
V gene: TRBV10-3
D gene: TRBD1
CDR3 protein: CAISDRGGNYGYTF
CDR3 DNA: TGTGCCATCAGCGACAGGGGAGGGAACTATGGCTACACCTTC

clone size: .
J gene: TRBJ1-2
V gene: TRBV20-1
D gene: .
CDR3 protein: CSASGRITTGNYGYTF
CDR3 DNA: TGCAGTGCTAGTGGGCGAATAACCACAGGGAACTATGGCTACACCTTC

clone size: .
J gene: TRBJ1-2
V gene: TRBV5-1
D gene: .
CDR3 protein: CASSLAGGNYGYTF
CDR3 DNA: TGCGCCAGCAGCTTGGCTGGGGGGAACTATGGCTACACCTTC

clone size: .
J gene: TRBJ1-4
V gene: TRBV5-1
D gene: TRBD1
CDR3 protein: CASSGQGINEKLFF
CDR3 DNA: TGCGCCAGCAGCGGACAGGGGATTAATGAAAAACTGTTTTTT

clone size: .
J gene: TRBJ2-2
V gene: TRBV10-3
D gene: TRBD2
CDR3 protein: CAISRSGSTGELFF
CDR3 DNA: TGTGCCATCAGCCGGAGCGGGAGTACCGGGGAGCTGTTTTTT

clone size: .
J gene: TRBJ2-6
V gene: TRBV5-1
D gene: .
CDR3 protein: CASSLSKGSPGGANVLTF
CDR3 DNA: TGCGCCAGCAGCTTGTCTAAGGGATCTCCGGGAGGGGCCAACGTCCTGACTTTC

clone size: .
J gene: TRBJ1-6
V gene: TRBV23-1
D gene: .
CDR3 protein: CASSHPSRGRPLHF
CDR3 DNA: TGCGCCAGCAGTCACCCCTCGCGGGGAAGACCCCTCCACTTT

clone size: .
J gene: TRBJ1-2
V gene: TRBV18
D gene: .
CDR3 protein: CASSLGEGYGYTF
CDR3 DNA: TGTGCCAGCTCGCTCGGGGAGGGCTATGGCTACACCTTC

clone size: .
J gene: TRBJ1-1
V gene: TRBV5-1
D gene: TRBD1
CDR3 protein: CASSFGQGAHTGTEAFF
CDR3 DNA: TGCGCCAGCAGCTTCGGACAGGGGGCCCACACGGGAACTGAAGCTTTCTTT

clone size: .
J gene: TRBJ1-1
V gene: TRBV6-2/TRBV6-3
D gene: .
CDR3 protein: CASSYGGGQNTEAFF
CDR3 DNA: TGTGCCAGCAGTTACGGGGGAGGCCAGAACACTGAAGCTTTCTTT

clone size: few
J gene: TRBJ2-7
V gene: TRBV5-1
D gene: .
CDR3 protein: CASSPRDIGYEQYF
CDR3 DNA: TGCGCCAGCAGCCCCCGGGACATAGGGTACGAGCAGTACTTC

clone size: once
J gene: TRBJ2-1
V gene: TRBV24-1
D gene: .
CDR3 protein: CATSVPNRALSYNEQFF
CDR3 DNA: TGTGCCACCAGTGTTCCGAACAGGGCCCTCTCCTACAATGAGCAGTTCTTC

clone size: .
J gene: TRBJ1-1
V gene: TRBV11-3
D gene: .
CDR3 protein: CASSLGGTSNTEAFF
CDR3 DNA: TGTGCCAGCAGCTTAGGGGGCACTTCGAACACTGAAGCTTTCTTT

clone size: few
J gene: TRBJ2-3
V gene: TRBV18
D gene: .
CDR3 protein: CASSPTRSDTQYF
CDR3 DNA: TGTGCCAGCTCACCCACTAGGTCAGATACGCAGTATTTT

clone size: .
J gene: TRBJ2-3
V gene: TRBV18
D gene: .
CDR3 protein: CASSRGPGPTDTQYF
CDR3 DNA: TGTGCCAGCTCACGGGGCCCAGGACCCACAGATACGCAGTATTTT

clone size: .
J gene: TRBJ1-5
V gene: TRBV12-5
D gene: .
CDR3 protein: CASGVQGIRNQPQHF
CDR3 DNA: TGTGCTAGTGGAGTGCAGGGTATACGCAATCAGCCCCAGCATTTT

clone size: few
J gene: TRBJ1-5
V gene: TRBV4-1
D gene: .
CDR3 protein: CASSQVQSSQPQHF
CDR3 DNA: TGCGCCAGCAGCCAAGTACAGTCAAGTCAGCCCCAGCATTTT

clone size: .
J gene: TRBJ1-4
V gene: TRBV24-1
D gene: .
CDR3 protein: CATSDGTAATNEKLFF
CDR3 DNA: TGTGCCACCAGTGATGGTACAGCTGCAACTAATGAAAAACTGTTTTTT

clone size: .
J gene: TRBJ1-1
V gene: TRBV30
D gene: TRBD1
CDR3 protein: CAWSRQGNTEAFF
CDR3 DNA: TGTGCCTGGAGTAGACAGGGGAACACTGAAGCTTTCTTT